This T cell receptor (beta chain) comes out of a study of Graves' ophthalmopathy and Graves' hyperthyroidism. Concerning this clonotype itself: Its specificity is not known.

Using RNA transcripts, the TCR beta CDR3 regions were amplified. Scientists carried out first-round RT-PCR using HTBI primers and then a second-round multiplex PCR. In TCRdb, the multiplex PCR reads were re-called with MiXCR into one record per CDR3 protein. This table holds about 740,000 distinct CDR3 sequences, around 40% found once. Study-level results: Discrimination between ophthalmopathy and stable hyperthyroidism by a 13-signature model showed about 89% sensitivity and about 80% specificity. In blood appeared most of the expanded thyroid clonotypes whose frequency exceeded 0.001.

The receptor was isolated from an adult man with Graves' ophthalmopathy. Sequenced input: peripheral blood.

As DNA, the CDR3 is TGTGCCAGCAGCTTGGGTGGACAGGTGTCGTACGAGCAGTACTTC. It yields the protein CASSLGGQVSYEQYF. The chain recombines TRBV5-4 with TRBJ2-7; TRBD1 matches 7 bases. Germline lookup yields CDR1 SGHNT and CDR2 YYREEE (reference sequence). The CDR3 contains 15 residues. V dropped 0 bases and J dropped 4; count of bases not matched to a gene: 7.